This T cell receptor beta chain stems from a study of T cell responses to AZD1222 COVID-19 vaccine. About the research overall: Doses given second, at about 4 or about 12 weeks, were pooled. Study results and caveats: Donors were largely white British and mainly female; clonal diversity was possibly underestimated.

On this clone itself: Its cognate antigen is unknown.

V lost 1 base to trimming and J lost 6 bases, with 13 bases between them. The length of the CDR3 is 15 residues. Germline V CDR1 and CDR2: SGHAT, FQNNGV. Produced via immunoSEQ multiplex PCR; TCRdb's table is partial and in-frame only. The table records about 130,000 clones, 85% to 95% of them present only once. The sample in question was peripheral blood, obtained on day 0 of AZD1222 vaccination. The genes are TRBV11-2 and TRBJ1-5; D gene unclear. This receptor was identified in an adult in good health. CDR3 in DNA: TGTGCCAGCAGCTTAGGACTCAATCGTGCTCAGCCCCAGCATTTT. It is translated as CASSLGLNRAQPQHF.